This section outlines one T cell receptor (beta chain) sequence together with its context. No antigen is known for it. This sample was included in a study of early T cells in non-severe SARS-CoV-2 infection. Study summary: Sequencing was performed on bulk RNA from unsorted whole blood, leaving chains unpaired. Study results and caveats: Matching with VDJdb favored anti-spike CD8 responses (missing private and CD4 specificities).

Unique molecular identifiers (one per individual cDNA molecule) were attached. TCRdb reprocessed the 5' RACE reads via MiXCR and lists one record per CDR3 protein. The data contain about 97,000 distinct CDR3 sequences, under 15% of them singletons. The germline gives CDR1 SGHAT, CDR2 FQNNGV. This CDR3 is built from 13 residues. Unmatched junction bases numbered 6, after V lost 7 bases and J lost 5 bases. This rearrangement joins TRBV11-2 to TRBJ2-7, with 9 bases matching TRBD1. The sequence derives from an adult who was a healthcare worker with PCR-confirmed SARS-CoV-2 infection or an uninfected control (not recorded which). Source material: whole blood. Here the CDR3 reads CASMGTGYHEQYF. The CDR3 DNA is TGTGCCAGCATGGGGACAGGGTACCACGAGCAGTACTTC.